This TCR beta chain emerged from a study of spatial heterogeneity in lung cancer. The CDR3 sequence is 11 residues long. Trimming stripped 2 bases from V and 5 bases from J, with 3 bases between. Germline lookup yields CDR1 SGHAT and CDR2 FQDESV (reference sequence). Individual TCR cDNA molecules each bore their own unique molecular identifier. TCRdb re-analysed the 5' RACE reads in MiXCR, keeping a single row per CDR3 protein. The sample consists of some 44,000 distinct CDR3 sequences, roughly 13% of them appearing once. Time point indicated: sample taken at primary tumor resection. The sequenced material consisted of unsorted whole RNA from tumor, nontumor lung or frozen PBMC.

The clonotype was recovered from a male donor with early-stage non-small cell lung cancer. Sequenced here: PBMCs, sampled at surgery. The chain is built from TRBV11-1 and TRBJ2-5; D ambiguous. CDR3 region: CASSLWETQYF. The CDR3 DNA is TGTGCCAGCAGCTTATGGGAGACCCAGTACTTC.